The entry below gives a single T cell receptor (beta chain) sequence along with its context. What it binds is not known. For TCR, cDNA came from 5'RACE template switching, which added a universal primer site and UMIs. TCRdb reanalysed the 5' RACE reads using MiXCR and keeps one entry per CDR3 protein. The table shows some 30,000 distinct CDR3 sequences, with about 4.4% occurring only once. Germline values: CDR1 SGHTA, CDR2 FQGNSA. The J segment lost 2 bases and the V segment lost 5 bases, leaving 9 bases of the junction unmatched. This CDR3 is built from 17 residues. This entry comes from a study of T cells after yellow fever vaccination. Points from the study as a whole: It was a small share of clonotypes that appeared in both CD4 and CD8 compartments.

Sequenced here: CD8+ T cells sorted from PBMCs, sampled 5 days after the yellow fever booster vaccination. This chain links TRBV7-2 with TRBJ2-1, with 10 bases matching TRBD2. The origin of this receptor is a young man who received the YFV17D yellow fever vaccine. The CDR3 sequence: CASSNQLAGPPYNEQFF. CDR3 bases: TGTGCCAGCAGCAATCAACTAGCGGGGCCTCCCTACAATGAGCAGTTCTTC.